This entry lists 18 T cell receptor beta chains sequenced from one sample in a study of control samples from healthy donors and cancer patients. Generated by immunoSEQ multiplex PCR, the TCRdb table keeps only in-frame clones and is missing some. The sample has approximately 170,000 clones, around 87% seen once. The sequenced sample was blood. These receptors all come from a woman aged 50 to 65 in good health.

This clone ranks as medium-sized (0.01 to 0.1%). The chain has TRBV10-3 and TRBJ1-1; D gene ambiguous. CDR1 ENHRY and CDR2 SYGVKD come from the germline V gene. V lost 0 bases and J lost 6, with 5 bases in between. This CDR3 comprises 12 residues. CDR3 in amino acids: CAISESAAEAFF. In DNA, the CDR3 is TGTGCCATCAGTGAGTCGGCGGCTGAAGCTTTCTTT.

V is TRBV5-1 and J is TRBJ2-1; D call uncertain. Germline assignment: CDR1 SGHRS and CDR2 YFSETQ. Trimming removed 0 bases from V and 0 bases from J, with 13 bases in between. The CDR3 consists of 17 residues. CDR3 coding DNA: TGCGCCAGCAGCTTGGGCCATCTCTTAAGCTCCTACAATGAGCAGTTCTTC. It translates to CASSLGHLLSSYNEQFF.

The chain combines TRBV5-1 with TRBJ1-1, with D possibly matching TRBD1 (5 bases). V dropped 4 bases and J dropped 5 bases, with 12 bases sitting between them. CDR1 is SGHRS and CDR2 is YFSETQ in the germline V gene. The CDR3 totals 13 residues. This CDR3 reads CASSHIKGTEAFF. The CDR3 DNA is TGCGCCAGCAGCCATATTAAGGGGACTGAAGCTTTCTTT.

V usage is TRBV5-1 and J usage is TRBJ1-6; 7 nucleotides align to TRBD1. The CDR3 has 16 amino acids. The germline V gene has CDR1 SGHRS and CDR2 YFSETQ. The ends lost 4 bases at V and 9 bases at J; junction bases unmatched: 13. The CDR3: CASSPRMDRPGSPLHF. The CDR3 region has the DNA TGCGCCAGCAGCCCTCGGATGGACAGGCCCGGTTCACCCCTCCACTTT.

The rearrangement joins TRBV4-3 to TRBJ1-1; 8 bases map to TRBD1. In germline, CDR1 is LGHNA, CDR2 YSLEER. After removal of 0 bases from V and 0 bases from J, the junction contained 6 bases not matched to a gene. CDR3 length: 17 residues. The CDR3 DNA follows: TGCGCCAGCAGCCAAGAGCCTTCGACAGGGGTGAACACTGAAGCTTTCTTT. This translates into CASSQEPSTGVNTEAFF.

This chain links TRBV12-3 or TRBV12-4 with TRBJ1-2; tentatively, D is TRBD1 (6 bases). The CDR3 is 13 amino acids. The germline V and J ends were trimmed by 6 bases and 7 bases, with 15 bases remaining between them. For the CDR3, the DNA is TGTGCCAGCAGACAACAGGGTACACCTGGCTACACCTTC. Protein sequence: CASRQQGTPGYTF.

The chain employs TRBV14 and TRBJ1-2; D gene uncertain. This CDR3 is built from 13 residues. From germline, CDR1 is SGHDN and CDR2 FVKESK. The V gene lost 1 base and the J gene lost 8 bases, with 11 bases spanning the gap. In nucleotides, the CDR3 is TGTGCCAGCAGCCAAGGTTCGCCCAGGGGCTACACCTTC. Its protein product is CASSQGSPRGYTF.

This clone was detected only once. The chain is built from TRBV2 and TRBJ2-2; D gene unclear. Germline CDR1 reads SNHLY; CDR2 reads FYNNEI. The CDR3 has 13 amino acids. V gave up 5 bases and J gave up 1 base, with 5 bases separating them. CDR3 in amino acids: CASSYRNTGELFF. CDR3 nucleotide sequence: TGTGCCAGCAGTTACAGGAACACCGGGGAGCTGTTTTTT. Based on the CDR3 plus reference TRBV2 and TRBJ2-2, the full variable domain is EPEVTQTPSHQVTQMGQEVILRCVPISNHLYFYWYRQILGQKVEFLVSFYNNEISEKSEIFDDQFSVERPDGSNFTLKIRSTKLEDSAMYFCASSYRNTGELFFGEGSRLTVL.

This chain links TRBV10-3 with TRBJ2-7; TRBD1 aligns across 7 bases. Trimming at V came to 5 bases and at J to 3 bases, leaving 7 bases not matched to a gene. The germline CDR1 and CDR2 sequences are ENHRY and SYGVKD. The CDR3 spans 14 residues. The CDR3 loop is CAISSRQGFYEQYF. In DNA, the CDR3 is TGTGCCATCAGTTCACGACAGGGTTTCTACGAGCAGTACTTC.

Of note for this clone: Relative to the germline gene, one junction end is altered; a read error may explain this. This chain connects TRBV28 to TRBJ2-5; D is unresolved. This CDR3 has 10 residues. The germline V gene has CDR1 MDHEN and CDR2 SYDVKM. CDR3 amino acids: CASKREAQYF. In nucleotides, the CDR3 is TGTGCCAGCAAACGAGAGGCCCAGTACTTC. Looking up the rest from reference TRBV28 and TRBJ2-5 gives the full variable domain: DVKVTQSSRYLVKRTGEKVFLECVQDMDHENMFWYRQDPGLGLRLIYFSYDVKMKEKGDIPEGYSVSREKKERFSLILESASTNQTSMYLCASKREAQYFGPGTRLLVL.

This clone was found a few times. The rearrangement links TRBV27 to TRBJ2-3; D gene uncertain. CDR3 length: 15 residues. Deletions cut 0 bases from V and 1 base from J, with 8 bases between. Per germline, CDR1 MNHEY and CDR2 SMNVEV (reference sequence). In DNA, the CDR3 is TGTGCCAGCAGTTTATCGACCGTTGGCACAGATACGCAGTATTTT. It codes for CASSLSTVGTDTQYF.

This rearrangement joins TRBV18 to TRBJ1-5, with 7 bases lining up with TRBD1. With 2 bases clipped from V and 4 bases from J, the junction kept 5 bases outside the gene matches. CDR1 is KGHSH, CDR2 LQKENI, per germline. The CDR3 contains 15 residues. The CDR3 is CASSPSQGRNQPQHF. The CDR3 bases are TGTGCCAGCTCACCATCACAGGGGCGGAATCAGCCCCAGCATTTT.

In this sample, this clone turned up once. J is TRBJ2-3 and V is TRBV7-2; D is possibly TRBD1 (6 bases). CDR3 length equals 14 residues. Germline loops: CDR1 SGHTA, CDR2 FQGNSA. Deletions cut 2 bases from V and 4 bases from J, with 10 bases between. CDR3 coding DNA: TGTGCCAGCAGCTTAATGCCAGGGGCAGATACGCAGTATTTT. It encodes CASSLMPGADTQYF.

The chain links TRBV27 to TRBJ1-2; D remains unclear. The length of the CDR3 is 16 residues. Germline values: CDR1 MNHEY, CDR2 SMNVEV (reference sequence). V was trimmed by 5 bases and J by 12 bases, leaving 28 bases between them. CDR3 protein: CASSPDPWGGGLWHTF. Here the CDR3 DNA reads TGTGCCAGCAGTCCGGATCCGTGGGGAGGTGGACTATGGCACACCTTC.

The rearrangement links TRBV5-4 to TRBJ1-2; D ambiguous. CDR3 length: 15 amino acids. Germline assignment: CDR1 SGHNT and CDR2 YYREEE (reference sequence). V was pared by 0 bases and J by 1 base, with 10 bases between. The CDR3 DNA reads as TGTGCCAGCAGCTTGGGAGGTGCCGGTAACTATGGCTACACCTTC. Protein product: CASSLGGAGNYGYTF.

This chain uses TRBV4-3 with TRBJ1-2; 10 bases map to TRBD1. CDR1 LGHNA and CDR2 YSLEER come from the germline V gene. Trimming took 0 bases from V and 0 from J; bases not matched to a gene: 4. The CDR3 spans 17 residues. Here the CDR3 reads CASSQEGQGETNYGYTF. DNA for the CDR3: TGCGCCAGCAGCCAAGAAGGACAGGGGGAAACTAACTATGGCTACACCTTC.

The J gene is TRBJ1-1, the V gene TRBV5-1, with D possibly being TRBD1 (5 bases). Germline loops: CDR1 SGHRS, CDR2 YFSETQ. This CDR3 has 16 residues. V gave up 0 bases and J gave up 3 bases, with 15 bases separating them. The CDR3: CASSLASGQGDTEAFF. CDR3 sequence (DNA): TGCGCCAGCAGCTTGGCCTCTGGCCAAGGGGACACTGAAGCTTTCTTT.

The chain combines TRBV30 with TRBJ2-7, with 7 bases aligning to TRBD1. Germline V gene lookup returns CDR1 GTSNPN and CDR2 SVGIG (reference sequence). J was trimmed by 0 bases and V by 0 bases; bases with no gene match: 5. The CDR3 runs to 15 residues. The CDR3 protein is CAWSVPRDSSYEQYF. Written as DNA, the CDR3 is TGTGCCTGGAGTGTACCCCGGGACAGCTCCTACGAGCAGTACTTC. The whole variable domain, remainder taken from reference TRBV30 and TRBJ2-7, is SQTIHQWPATLVQPVGSPLSLECTVEGTSNPNLYWYRQAAGRGLQLLFYSVGIGQISSEVPQNLSASRPQDRQFILSSKKLLLSDSGFYLCAWSVPRDSSYEQYFGPGTRLTVT.